This TCR beta chain was captured by sequencing in a study of T cell clonality in common variable immunodeficiency. Findings and limits, study-wide: Fewer deletions and N-nucleotide insertions were reportedly seen in common variable immunodeficiency TCR beta sequences. CVID subjects had higher TCRbeta clonality than healthy controls, most marked in about a third. Compared with controls, CVID subjects had fewer shared TCRbeta clones.

Each donor provided roughly 5 to 8 ml of heparinized whole blood. Sequencing used immunoSEQ multiplex PCR; TCRdb keeps in-frame clones, though not all of them. This sample has 50,000 or so clones and no singletons, with around 3.2% in the ten largest. CDR3 length: 12 residues. Germline lookup yields CDR1 GTSNPN and CDR2 SVGIG (reference sequence). Trimming removed 0 bases from V and 9 bases from J, with 9 bases in between. At least ten counts were recorded for this clone. Its antigen is currently unknown. With the read ending 3 residues before the CDR3 end, the germline J gene is used to fill in that end.

The TCR originated in a person aged 18 to 70 in good health. Sequenced input: peripheral blood mononuclear cells. This sequence joins TRBV30 and TRBJ2-4; possible D gene TRBD2, 6 bases. CDR3 sequence: CAWSVASAIQYF. CDR3 DNA (partial): TGTGCCTGGAGTGTGGCTAGCGCCATT.